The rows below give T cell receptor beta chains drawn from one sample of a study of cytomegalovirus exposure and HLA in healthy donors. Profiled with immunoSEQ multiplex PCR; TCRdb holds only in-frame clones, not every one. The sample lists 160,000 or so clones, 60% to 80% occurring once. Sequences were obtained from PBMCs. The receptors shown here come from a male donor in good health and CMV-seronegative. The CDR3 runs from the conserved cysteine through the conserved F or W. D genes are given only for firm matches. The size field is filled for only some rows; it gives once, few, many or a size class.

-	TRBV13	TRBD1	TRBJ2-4	CASSLTGAAKNIQYF	TGTGCCAGCAGCTTAACAGGGGCGGCCAAAAACATTCAGTACTTC
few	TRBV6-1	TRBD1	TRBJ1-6	CASSDQGAYNSPLHF	TGTGCCAGCAGTGACCAGGGGGCCTATAATTCACCCCTCCACTTT
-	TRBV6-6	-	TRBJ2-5	CASSSRRLETQYF	TGTGCCAGCAGTTCCCGCAGGTTGGAGACCCAGTACTTC
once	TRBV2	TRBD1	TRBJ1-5	CASSEVGQGRQPQHF	TGTGCCAGCAGTGAAGTAGGACAGGGCCGTCAGCCCCAGCATTTT
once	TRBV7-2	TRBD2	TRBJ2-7	CASSLEAGSGGYEQYF	TGTGCCAGCAGCTTAGAAGCCGGGAGCGGGGGTTACGAGCAGTACTTC
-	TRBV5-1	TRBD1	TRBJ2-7	CASSWDRGRYEQYF	TGCGCCAGCAGCTGGGACAGGGGGCGGTACGAGCAGTACTTC
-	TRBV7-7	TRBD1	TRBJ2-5	CASSRTGPQETQYF	TGTGCCAGCAGTCGGACAGGACCCCAAGAGACCCAGTACTTC
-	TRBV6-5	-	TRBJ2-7	CASTLSSYEQYF	TGTGCCAGCACCCTAAGTTCCTACGAGCAGTACTTC
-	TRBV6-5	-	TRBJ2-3	CASRPHSPGTDTQYF	TGTGCCAGCAGACCCCATAGTCCCGGCACAGATACGCAGTATTTT
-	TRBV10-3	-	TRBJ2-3	CAASRPSNTDTQYF	TGTGCCGCAAGCAGGCCTAGCAACACAGATACGCAGTATTTT
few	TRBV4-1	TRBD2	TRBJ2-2	CASSQERGSGRFDTGELFF	TGCGCCAGCAGCCAAGAAAGGGGGAGCGGGAGGTTCGACACCGGGGAGCTGTTTTTT
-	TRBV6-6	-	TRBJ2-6	CASSYSRGSGANVLTF	TGTGCCAGCAGTTACAGCAGGGGCTCTGGGGCCAACGTCCTGACTTTC
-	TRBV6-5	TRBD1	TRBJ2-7	CASSYPQGGNSYEQYF	TGTGCCAGCAGTTACCCACAGGGGGGCAACTCCTACGAGCAGTACTTC
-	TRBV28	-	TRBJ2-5	CASSPRLQETQYF	TGTGCCAGCAGTCCCCGACTACAAGAGACCCAGTACTTC
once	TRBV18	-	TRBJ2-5	CASSPDSGGRETQYF	TGTGCCAGCTCACCAGATTCCGGGGGACGGGAGACCCAGTACTTC
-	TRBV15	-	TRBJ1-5	CATSRGGAGNQPQHF	TGTGCCACCAGCAGAGGGGGAGCGGGCAATCAGCCCCAGCATTTT
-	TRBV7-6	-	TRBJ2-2	CASSLAASSTGELFF	TGTGCCAGCAGCTTAGCTGCTAGTTCCACCGGGGAGCTGTTTTTT
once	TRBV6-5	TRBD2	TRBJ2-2	CASSYRVAGDGELFF	TGTGCCAGCAGTTACCGAGTAGCGGGAGACGGGGAGCTGTTTTTT
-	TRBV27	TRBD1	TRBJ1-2	CASSARQGGVYTF	TGTGCCAGCAGTGCCCGACAGGGGGGGGTCTACACCTTC
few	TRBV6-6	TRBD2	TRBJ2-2	CASSGLANTGELFF	TGTGCCAGCAGTGGACTAGCTAACACCGGGGAGCTGTTTTTT
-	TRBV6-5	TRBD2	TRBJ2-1	CASSYEAGAYNEQFF	TGTGCCAGCAGTTACGAAGCGGGGGCCTACAATGAGCAGTTCTTC
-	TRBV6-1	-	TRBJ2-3	CASSEWSGVPPDTQYF	TGTGCCAGCAGTGAATGGTCAGGCGTGCCACCAGATACGCAGTATTTT
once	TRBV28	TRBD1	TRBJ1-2	CASGTQDRPGFGYTF	TGTGCCAGCGGGACCCAGGACAGGCCAGGATTCGGCTACACCTTC
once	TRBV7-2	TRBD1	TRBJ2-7	CASSSGQGVGIAYEQYF	TGTGCCAGCAGCTCCGGACAGGGAGTAGGGATAGCCTACGAGCAGTACTTC
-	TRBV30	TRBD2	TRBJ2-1	CAWSRGLAPQNEQFF	TGTGCCTGGAGTCGCGGACTAGCCCCACAAAATGAGCAGTTCTTC
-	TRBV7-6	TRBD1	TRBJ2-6	CASSPRDSSSGANVLTF	TGTGCCAGCAGCCCAAGGGACAGTAGCTCTGGGGCCAACGTCCTGACTTTC
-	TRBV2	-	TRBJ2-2	CASSEGNRGTGELFF	TGTGCCAGCAGTGAAGGGAACCGAGGGACCGGGGAGCTGTTTTTT
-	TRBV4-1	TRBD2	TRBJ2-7	CASSQEASGPYEQYF	TGCGCCAGCAGCCAAGAGGCTAGCGGGCCGTACGAGCAGTACTTC
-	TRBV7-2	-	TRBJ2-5	CASSPREVETQYF	TGTGCCAGCAGCCCGAGGGAGGTTGAGACCCAGTACTTC